The present T cell receptor (beta chain) was sequenced within a study of cytomegalovirus exposure and HLA in healthy donors. Some clones are missing from TCRdb's copy, which holds only in-frame ones; the method was immunoSEQ multiplex PCR. The sample contains roughly 270,000 clones, roughly 88% of which appear only once. The sample was PBMCs. The TCR sequence derives from a woman under 30 in good health and CMV-seronegative.

CDR3 sequence: CAWSVGTGVRTEAFF. The CDR3 DNA reads as TGTGCCTGGAGTGTGGGGACAGGGGTTCGCACTGAAGCTTTCTTT. The chain employs TRBV30 and TRBJ1-1; 10 nucleotides match TRBD1. Germline V gene data show CDR1 as GTSNPN and CDR2 as SVGIG (reference sequence). This CDR3 is built from 15 residues. The ends lost 0 bases at V and 4 bases at J; junction bases unmatched: 5.